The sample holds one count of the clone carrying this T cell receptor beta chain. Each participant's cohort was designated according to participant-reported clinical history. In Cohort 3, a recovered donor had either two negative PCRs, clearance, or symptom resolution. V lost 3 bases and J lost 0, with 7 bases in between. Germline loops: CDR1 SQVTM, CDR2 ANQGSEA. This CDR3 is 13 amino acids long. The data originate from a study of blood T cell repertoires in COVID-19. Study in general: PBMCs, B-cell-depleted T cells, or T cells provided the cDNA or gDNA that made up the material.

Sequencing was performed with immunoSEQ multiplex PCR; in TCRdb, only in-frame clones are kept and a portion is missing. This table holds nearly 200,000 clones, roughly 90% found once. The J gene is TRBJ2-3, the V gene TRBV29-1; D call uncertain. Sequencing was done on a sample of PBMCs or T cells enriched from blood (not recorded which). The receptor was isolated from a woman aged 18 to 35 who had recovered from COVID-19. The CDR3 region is CSVDSLSTDTQYF. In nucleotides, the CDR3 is TGCAGCGTTGACTCACTAAGCACAGATACGCAGTATTTT.